The source of this T cell receptor (beta chain) is a study of shared clonotypes between healthy human individuals (dated by TCRdb to 2020 to 2022). Notes on the research overall: The cohort included three men and a couple of women between 18 and 49 years of age. Per donor, leukapheresis produced somewhere between about 0.85 and 10 billion PBMCs. For each donor, CD4 naive and CD4 memory were each run on three plates, CD8 naive on two plates, and CD8 memory on one plate. Different laboratories and diverse techniques were used to prepare libraries and sequence TCR repertoires, to increase sequencing depth and limit assay-specific biases. To estimate repertoire size and how much clonotype sharing occurs between individuals, the study deeply sequenced the blood TCR repertoires of five healthy adults.

A word on this clone: Its antigen is still unknown. There are no base qualities to consult, and no much larger clone falls within one base. Other DNA sequences in this sample translate to the same CDR3.

TCR CDR3 regions were amplified from genomic DNA by multiplex PCR using the deep immunoSEQ assay. Extracted genomic DNA from each cell subset was distributed evenly across all wells of several immunoSEQ 96-well plates, and each plate was treated as a replicate. Each replicate PCR for sorted subsets received about 210 ng genomic DNA, equal to about 30,000 T cell genomes. Purified libraries were quantified with a Qubit 3.0 fluorometer, sized on a Bioanalyzer 2100, and re-quantified with the KAPA Library Quantification kit. Every immunoSEQ 96-well plate was sequenced on a dedicated single-read 150-cycle Illumina NextSeq 550 flow cell. On the authors' methods: Because the immunoSEQ output included only junctional sequences and no quality scores, the filtering could not be the same as the filtering used for full-length reads. To assign V/J genes and CDR3, sequences were annotated against IMGT germline references using PyIR, a Python wrapper for IgBLAST v1.9. Reads with weak V/J assignments (E-value above 1e-6), missing CDR3, stop codons, out-of-frame junctions, or ambiguous translated residues were removed. V3J clonotypes were defined as sequences sharing an identical inferred V gene, J gene, and CDR3 amino acid sequence. To compute the percentage overlap between repertoires, the number of shared unique clonotypes was divided by the size of the smaller repertoire. Three approaches were used to assess repertoire richness: RTK rarefaction, the Chao1 estimator, and Recon v2.1 estimates of unobserved clonotypes. For all TCRbeta clonotypes obtained by the gDNA method from a few donors, generation probabilities were computed with OLGA. TCRdb's version of the immuneACCESS table is confined to in-frame rearrangements and falls short of the full clone set. An unresolved V gene accounts for under half of the shortfall where checked; the remainder is of unknown origin. That table furnishes V, J and clone size, whereas the DNA furnished D and trimming. Present in this sample are roughly 2,000,000 clones, 90% to 95% of which were seen just once. The top ten hold under 2% of the sample.

General findings and caveats noted by the study authors: Sampling was restricted to blood, and TCR repertoires in tissue are likely to differ from TCR repertoires in blood. Because the study included only a small number of donors, the genetic and exposure-history diversity represented was limited. Rarefaction of sorted-subset datasets indicated incomplete sequencing despite the large sequencing depth. Pairwise subsampling led to the expectation that sequencing depth would affect the degree of clonotype sharing among donors. Estimated clonotype richness was generally larger for naive than for memory subsets. Sharing across several donors was observed for about 5% of naive CD4, 3% to 3.5% of naive CD8, 2% to 2.5% of memory CD4, and over 0.3% of memory CD8 clonotypes. Clonotypes shared by all four sorted-subset donors showed higher generation probabilities than non-shared clonotypes.

CD8 naive samples were obtained by positive selection for CCR7 among CD45RO-negative cells, yielding a CD45RA+CCR7+ population from which TemRA cells were excluded. The donors were healthy, HIV-negative adults who had no recently reported acute infections or vaccinations. Every donor was a Caucasian adult residing in Nashville, Tennessee, USA. After blood collection by leukapheresis, PBMCs were isolated using Ficoll-Histopaque density gradient centrifugation and then cryopreserved in the vapor phase of liquid nitrogen. Analytical flow cytometry was used to check the purity and quantity of each magnetically sorted T cell population. Genomic DNA was isolated from every sorted fraction and measured by UV absorbance on a Nanodrop 2000c. The germline V gene encodes CDR1 MNHEY and CDR2 SMNVEV (reference sequence). The CDR3 runs 15 residues from the cysteine to the phenylalanine. Only the CDR3 portion is preserved as DNA: 45 bases, with reading frame beginning at the first base. Cut back by 2 bases and 0 bases, the V and J ends lie 5 bases apart.

The sequence is built from TRBV27 and TRBJ2-6; too little of a D gene remains to name it. This sequence originates from a man aged 18 to 29 in good health. Some clones in this sample may be carry-over from other donors' samples. Sequenced sample: naive CD8+ T cells from PBMCs. The cell subset or site label for this specimen denotes: CD45RA+CCR7+. CDR3 sequence: CASSLRSSGANVLTF. The DNA is TGTGCCAGCAGTTTAAGGTCCTCTGGGGCCAACGTCCTGACTTTC.